These 16 T cell receptor beta chains came from one sample sequenced in a study of blood T cell repertoires in COVID-19. Clones were read by immunoSEQ multiplex PCR, and TCRdb kept only the in-frame ones, dropping some. The table lists 95,000 to 150,000 clones, 70% to 90% of them singletons, with 6% to 8.5% in the top ten. Material for sequencing was peripheral blood. The receptors originated from a man aged 50 to 60 with acute or convalescent COVID-19.

The V call is TRBV6-5, the J call TRBJ1-4; 7 nucleotides align to TRBD1. The trim removed 8 bases at V and 8 bases at J, leaving 8 bases unmatched. This CDR3 has 13 residues. Per germline, CDR1 MNHEY and CDR2 SVGAGI. The CDR3 here is CASAPGQREKLFF. The CDR3, as DNA: TGTGCCAGCGCACCGGGACAGAGAGAAAAACTGTTTTTT.

The gene calls are TRBV19 and TRBJ1-4, with 8 positions matching TRBD1. This CDR3 has 15 amino acids. V gave up 1 base and J gave up 4 bases; unmatched junction bases: 2. Germline V CDR1 and CDR2: LNHDA, SQIVND (reference sequence). The CDR3 reads CASSIAGQGNEKLFF. CDR3 bases: TGTGCCAGTAGTATAGCCGGACAGGGTAATGAAAAACTGTTTTTT.

The CDR3 DNA sequence: TGTGCCAGCAGTCGACAGGGTTACGATGAGCAGTTCTTC. This gives the protein CASSRQGYDEQFF. This sequence joins TRBV27 and TRBJ2-1; 7 bases agree with TRBD1. V was pared by 5 bases and J by 8 bases, with 6 bases of the junction left unmatched. The CDR3 is 13 residues long. The germline V gene encodes CDR1 MNHEY and CDR2 SMNVEV (reference sequence).

The chain carries TRBV20-1 and TRBJ1-5; TRBD1 is a possible D gene (5 bases). Germline V gene lookup returns CDR1 DFQATT and CDR2 SNEGSKA (reference sequence). This CDR3 has 15 amino acids. V lost 3 bases and J lost 2, with 14 bases in between. The CDR3 sequence is CSASPGVNGNQPQHF. The CDR3 bases are TGCAGTGCTAGTCCGGGGGTTAACGGCAATCAGCCCCAGCATTTT.

The rearrangement links TRBV10-2 to TRBJ1-6; TRBD1 matches 7 bases. The V gene end was trimmed by 2 bases and the J gene end by 4 bases; junction bases not matched to a gene: 2. CDR3 size: 15 residues. Germline loops: CDR1 WSHSY, CDR2 SAAADI. The CDR3 loop reads CASSETGQYNSPLHF. The CDR3 bases are TGCGCCAGCAGTGAGACGGGACAGTATAATTCACCCCTCCACTTT.

The J gene is TRBJ2-7, the V gene TRBV7-2, with a weak D call TRBD2 (7 bases). In germline, CDR1 is SGHTA, CDR2 FQGNSA. The length of the CDR3 is 14 residues. V shed 6 bases and J shed 3 bases, with 15 bases lying between them. The CDR3 here is CASRLAGALYEQYF. The CDR3 DNA is TGTGCCAGCAGACTCGCGGGGGCCCTCTACGAGCAGTACTTC.

The rearrangement joins TRBV9 to TRBJ2-5; D is unresolved. This CDR3 contains 15 residues. Germline V gene data show CDR1 as SGDLS and CDR2 as YYNGEE. The V end lost 0 bases, the J end lost 2 bases, and 11 bases lay between the germline ends. The CDR3 loop reads CASSVGPRLQETQYF. In DNA, the CDR3 is TGTGCCAGCAGCGTAGGCCCTCGACTTCAAGAGACCCAGTACTTC.

This clone was counted only a few times. This chain uses TRBV2 with TRBJ1-6, with 9 bases fitting TRBD1. The CDR3 is 15 amino acids. Germline CDR1 SNHLY, CDR2 FYNNEI. The V gene end was trimmed by 5 bases and the J gene end by 3 bases; junction bases not matched to a gene: 2. DNA for the CDR3: TGTGCCAGCAGTTTGGACAGGGGCTATAATTCACCCCTCCACTTT. It encodes CASSLDRGYNSPLHF.

The chain carries TRBV13 and TRBJ2-2, with D possibly being TRBD2 (6 bases). The CDR3 is 15 residues long. The V end lost 3 bases, the J end lost 4 bases, and 12 bases lay between the germline ends. Germline V gene data show CDR1 as PRHDT and CDR2 as FYEKMQ (reference sequence). The CDR3 DNA sequence: TGTGCCAGCAGCTTTGTACTAGCCGGCACCGGGGAGCTGTTTTTT. Translated: CASSFVLAGTGELFF. Looking up the rest from reference TRBV13 and TRBJ2-2 gives the full variable domain: AAGVIQSPRHLIKEKRETATLKCYPIPRHDTVYWYQQGPGQDPQFLISFYEKMQSDKGSIPDRFSAQQFSDYHSELNMSSLELGDSALYFCASSFVLAGTGELFFGEGSRLTVL.

The chain combines TRBV7-9 with TRBJ1-1; D remains unclear. From germline, CDR1 is SEHNR and CDR2 FQNEAQ (reference sequence). The V end was cut by 3 bases, the J end by 5 bases, with 13 bases between. The CDR3 contains 14 residues. This CDR3 is CASSFTREGTEAFF. In nucleotides, the CDR3 is TGTGCCAGCAGCTTTACAAGGGAGGGAACTGAAGCTTTCTTT.

The chain carries TRBV5-5 and TRBJ2-3; D call uncertain. The CDR3 spans 12 residues. With 4 bases removed from V and 1 base from J, the gap between germline ends came to 4 bases. CDR1 SGHKS and CDR2 YYEKEE come from the germline V gene (reference sequence). The chain's CDR3 is CASSPGTDTQYF. CDR3 sequence (DNA): TGTGCCAGCAGCCCAGGCACAGATACGCAGTATTTT.

V is TRBV6-6 and J is TRBJ2-7; TRBD1 agrees at 7 bases. The germline V gene has CDR1 MNHNY and CDR2 SVGAGI (reference sequence). V dropped 5 bases and J dropped 3; count of bases not matched to a gene: 4. This CDR3 contains 13 residues. CDR3 sequence reads: CASSNRDSYEQYF. In DNA, the CDR3 is TGTGCCAGCAGTAACCGGGACAGCTACGAGCAGTACTTC.

The chain carries TRBV28 and TRBJ2-7; 7 bases line up with TRBD2. The germline gives CDR1 MDHEN, CDR2 SYDVKM. The CDR3 has 14 residues. Losses at the gene ends were 8 bases for V and 0 bases for J; bases not matched to a gene: 7. CDR3 DNA: TGTGCCAGCCCCCCTAGCGGAAGCTCCTACGAGCAGTACTTC. It yields the protein CASPPSGSSYEQYF.

The chain couples TRBV9 to TRBJ2-7, with 9 nucleotides matching TRBD2. Germline V gives CDR1 SGDLS, CDR2 YYNGEE. The CDR3 loop spans 15 amino acids. Losses at the gene ends were 3 bases for V and 4 bases for J; bases not matched to a gene: 8. This chain's CDR3 is CASSAIGTSTYEQYF. Here the CDR3 DNA reads TGTGCCAGCAGCGCAATCGGGACTAGCACATACGAGCAGTACTTC.

The chain has TRBV6-5 and TRBJ2-1, with D hard to call. CDR1 MNHEY and CDR2 SVGAGI come from the germline V gene. CDR3 length: 15 amino acids. With 6 bases removed from V and 0 bases from J, the gap between germline ends came to 12 bases. Written as DNA, the CDR3 is TGTGCCAGCAGCCCCGACTTTGGCTCCTACAATGAGCAGTTCTTC. Translating it yields CASSPDFGSYNEQFF.

The chain couples TRBV6-5 to TRBJ1-3; D is possibly TRBD1 (6 bases). The CDR3 is 13 amino acids. Trimming removed 7 bases from V and 8 bases from J, with 15 bases in between. In germline, CDR1 is MNHEY, CDR2 SVGAGI. CDR3 DNA sequence: TGTGCCAGCACCCAAGGGGGGGGCGACACCATATATTTT. This translates into CASTQGGGDTIYF.